A single sample gave rise to the 7 T cell receptor beta chains below, sequenced in a study of post-analysis software for immune sequencing data. No antigens are known for them. cDNA libraries for TCR beta contained unique molecular identifiers. TCRdb passed the PCR reads through MiXCR, listing each CDR3 protein once. The repertoire holds hundreds of thousands of distinct CDR3 sequences, with approximately 59% as singletons. Whole-study findings and limits: Comparison of patients with controls showed five TRBV segments more frequent in patients, TRBV5-6, TRBV5-1 and TRBV20-1 among them.

The sample consisted of blood. Source of these receptors: a girl aged 2-15 years with multiple sclerosis.

This clonotype appeared once. The chain uses TRBV15 and TRBJ2-3, with 7 bases that match TRBD2. Germline V CDR1 and CDR2: LNHNV, YYDKDF (reference sequence). CDR3 length: 15 residues. The J segment lost 9 bases and the V segment lost 0 bases, leaving 9 bases of the junction unmatched. The CDR3 is CATSREEAGRGTQYF. Written as DNA, the CDR3 is TGTGCCACCAGCAGAGAAGAGGCGGGGAGGGGCACGCAGTATTTT.

The V gene is TRBV6-5, the J gene TRBJ1-2; maybe TRBD1 (5 bases). The V gene lost 6 bases and the J gene lost 8 bases, with 13 bases spanning the gap. CDR3 size: 12 residues. The germline CDR1 and CDR2 sequences are MNHEY and SVGAGI. The CDR3 spells CASSPRGWGYTF. DNA for the CDR3: TGTGCCAGCAGCCCACGGGGCTGGGGCTACACCTTC.

The rearrangement joins TRBV7-6 to TRBJ2-1; D gene ambiguous. This CDR3 comprises 13 residues. Trimming stripped 1 base from V and 9 bases from J, with 10 bases between. Germline values: CDR1 SGHVS, CDR2 FNYEAQ. CDR3 DNA sequence: TGTGCCAGCAGCTTAGTTGTAATATCTGAGCAGTTCTTC. Residues: CASSLVVISEQFF.

The chain employs TRBV5-1 and TRBJ2-7; D might be TRBD2 (6 bases). Per the germline V gene, CDR1 is SGHRS and CDR2 is YFSETQ. This CDR3 is built from 14 residues. V was shortened by 7 bases and J by 2 bases, with 16 bases between the two germline ends. CDR3 sequence reads: CASGADSGAYEQYF. The CDR3 DNA is TGCGCCAGCGGGGCGGATAGCGGTGCCTACGAGCAGTACTTC.

J is TRBJ2-7 and V is TRBV20-1; 12 bases are a match to TRBD2. With 3 bases clipped from V and 6 bases from J, the junction kept 6 bases outside the gene matches. Germline CDR1 DFQATT, CDR2 SNEGSKA (reference sequence). The CDR3 contains 14 residues. The CDR3 region has the DNA TGCAGTGCTAGTCGACTAGCGGGAGCGCTCGAGCAGTACTTC. This gives the protein CSASRLAGALEQYF.

In the case of this clonotype: One end of the junction does not line up with germline, which may come from a read error. J is TRBJ2-1 and V is TRBV10-3, with 13 bases identical to TRBD2. The V gene's germline CDR1 is ENHRY and CDR2 SYGVKD. The CDR3 totals 18 residues. The CDR3 DNA sequence: TGTGCCATCAGCCTTATGACTAGCGGGAGGTCGCCCTACAATGAGCAGGTCTTC. It yields the protein CAISLMTSGRSPYNEQVF.

This clonotype was seen a few times. This chain uses TRBV11-2 with TRBJ1-1, with unresolved D. Germline-derived CDR1 and CDR2 are SGHAT and FQNNGV. This CDR3 comprises 14 residues. The V gene lost 5 bases and the J gene lost 1 base, with 11 bases spanning the gap. DNA for the CDR3: TGTGCCAGCAGCCCGACCCCAGGGAACACTGAAGCTTTCTTT. It encodes CASSPTPGNTEAFF.